This T cell receptor (beta chain) appears in the sequencing data of a study of T-cell memory formation after mild COVID-19. Study summary: Each donor largely had its own TCR clusters. Findings of the study overall: Mostly located in CM and EM were contracting CD4+ clones, with contracting CD8+ clones located in EMRA. There were some responding clones in pre-infection memory, which suggested that cross-reactive memory had joined.

V was clipped by 5 bases and J by 4 bases; unmatched bases: 14. CDR1 is DFQATT, CDR2 SNEGSKA, per germline (reference sequence). The CDR3 contains 16 residues. TCRdb used MiXCR to reprocess the 5' RACE reads, holding one entry per CDR3 protein. The sample holds nearly 350,000 distinct CDR3 sequences, 13% seen once. This clonotype was counted many times. What it binds is not known. This chain links TRBV20-1 with TRBJ2-5; 9 bases align to TRBD1. The material sequenced was PBMCs or a T cell subset sorted from them (not recorded which). The receptor comes from a man between 18 and 35 years old who had mild COVID-19 (a few samples of this study predate the infection). Cell type and time point are not known. CDR3 in amino acids: CSARKDRGTRVETQYF. The CDR3 DNA sequence: TGCAGTGCTCGCAAGGACAGGGGTACGCGCGTAGAGACCCAGTACTTC.